These 31 T cell receptor beta chains were sequenced from one sample in a study of cytomegalovirus exposure and HLA in healthy donors. 13 Jbeta primers and 60 Vbeta primers were used for the PCR. Clones were sequenced by immunoSEQ multiplex PCR, and TCRdb holds only the in-frame ones, with some missing. The sample lists 150,000 to 200,000 clones, roughly four fifths occurring once. Sequences were obtained from PBMCs. The receptors stem from a man aged 18 to 30 in good health and CMV-seronegative.

The chain combines TRBV2 with TRBJ1-3; TRBD1 matches at 7 bases. This CDR3 has 14 amino acids. V was pared by 6 bases and J by 0 bases, with 2 bases of the junction left unmatched. Germline assignment: CDR1 SNHLY and CDR2 FYNNEI. The CDR3 DNA reads as TGTGCCAGCAGCAGGGACAGCTCTGGAAACACCATATATTTT. Translation gives CASSRDSSGNTIYF. Full variable domain (remainder filled in from reference TRBV2 and TRBJ1-3): EPEVTQTPSHQVTQMGQEVILRCVPISNHLYFYWYRQILGQKVEFLVSFYNNEISEKSEIFDDQFSVERPDGSNFTLKIRSTKLEDSAMYFCASSRDSSGNTIYFGEGSWLTVV.

The chain combines TRBV27 with TRBJ1-5, with 7 bases fitting TRBD1. CDR3 length: 14 residues. V shed 6 bases and J 11 bases; nucleotides not matched to a gene: 13. Germline CDR1 MNHEY, CDR2 SMNVEV (reference sequence). The CDR3 nucleotides read TGTGCCAGCAGATCTACAGGGGCGCAGGGGGCCCAGCATTTT. Translated: CASRSTGAQGAQHF.

The chain couples TRBV27 to TRBJ1-6; 8 bases map to TRBD1. There are 15 residues in the CDR3. Trimming at V came to 5 bases and at J to 3 bases, leaving 3 bases not matched to a gene. Germline V gene data show CDR1 as MNHEY and CDR2 as SMNVEV (reference sequence). Here the CDR3 reads CASSQGTGYNSPLHF. The CDR3 nucleotides are TGTGCCAGCAGTCAAGGGACAGGCTATAATTCACCCCTCCACTTT.

The rearrangement links TRBV9 to TRBJ2-5; a weak D match, TRBD2 (6 bases). Germline V gene lookup returns CDR1 SGDLS and CDR2 YYNGEE. V gave up 0 bases and J gave up 3 bases, with 12 bases separating them. The CDR3 is made up of 15 amino acids. This chain's CDR3 is CASSVGGTGKETQYF. The CDR3, as DNA: TGTGCCAGCAGCGTAGGAGGGACTGGTAAAGAGACCCAGTACTTC.

CDR3 in amino acids: CASSSGVNDREAETQYF. CDR3 in DNA: TGTGCCAGCAGCTCGGGGGTAAACGACAGGGAGGCAGAGACCCAGTACTTC. The chain is built from TRBV7-8 and TRBJ2-5; D is perhaps TRBD1 (7 bases). Germline V gene lookup returns CDR1 SGHVS and CDR2 FQNEAQ. Trimming took 4 bases from V and 4 from J, leaving 22 bases between them. This CDR3 has 17 amino acids.

The chain links TRBV6-6 to TRBJ1-5; no clear D gene. This CDR3 comprises 15 residues. The V gene's germline CDR1 is MNHNY and CDR2 SVGAGI (reference sequence). The V and J ends lost 5 bases and 0 bases respectively, with 11 bases between them. CDR3 sequence reads: CASSRPGYSNQPQHF. DNA for the CDR3: TGTGCCAGCAGTCGGCCGGGGTATAGCAATCAGCCCCAGCATTTT.

Only one count was recorded for this clone. The chain uses TRBV7-9 and TRBJ2-7, with TRBD1 matching over 9 bases. The CDR3 length is 15 residues. V shed 5 bases, J shed 0 bases, and the junction held 5 bases outside the gene matches. Germline assignment: CDR1 SEHNR and CDR2 FQNEAQ (reference sequence). DNA for the CDR3: TGTGCCAGCAGCGTAGGGACAGGGAGCTCCTACGAGCAGTACTTC. Translation gives CASSVGTGSSYEQYF.

This clone was found once. The chain joins TRBV9 to TRBJ2-2; D possibly corresponds to TRBD2 (6 bases). V gave up 3 bases and J gave up 0 bases, with 9 bases separating them. This CDR3 has 15 residues. CDR1 is SGDLS, CDR2 YYNGEE, per germline. This CDR3 reads CASSAGTPNTGELFF. CDR3 nucleotides: TGTGCCAGCAGCGCCGGGACTCCGAACACCGGGGAGCTGTTTTTT.

In this sample, this clone turned up a few times. The genes are TRBV5-4 and TRBJ2-5, with D perhaps matching TRBD1 (7 bases). The V end was cut by 4 bases, the J end by 7 bases, with 20 bases between. The CDR3 sequence is 15 residues long. Germline CDR1 SGHNT, CDR2 YYREEE (reference sequence). The CDR3 coding sequence is TGTGCCAGCAGCCCCGGGACAGCGGGTGAACGGACCCAGTACTTC. This translates into CASSPGTAGERTQYF.

The chain carries TRBV6-6 and TRBJ2-5; D may be TRBD2 (6 bases). The CDR3 sequence is 15 residues long. Deletions cut 0 bases from V and 4 bases from J, with 12 bases between. Germline V CDR1 and CDR2: MNHNY, SVGAGI (reference sequence). The CDR3 sequence is CASSYSSLATETQYF. CDR3 sequence (DNA): TGTGCCAGCAGTTACTCATCACTAGCCACAGAGACCCAGTACTTC.

This clone came up a few times. The V call is TRBV19, the J call TRBJ2-2; TRBD1 aligns across 7 bases. Looked up from germline, CDR1 is LNHDA and CDR2 is SQIVND (reference sequence). The CDR3 is made up of 13 amino acids. V lost 9 bases to trimming and J lost 10 bases; unmatched junction nucleotides: 11. The chain's CDR3 is CASSDRVLTELFF. As DNA, the CDR3 is TGTGCCAGCTCTGACAGGGTTCTTACGGAGCTGTTTTTT.

In its sample, this clone was seen once. This rearrangement joins TRBV2 to TRBJ2-5; 7 bases map to TRBD2. The CDR3 is made up of 14 amino acids. Germline assignment: CDR1 SNHLY and CDR2 FYNNEI. Trimming took 7 bases from V and 4 from J; bases not matched to a gene: 9. The CDR3 sequence: CASTGRKPGETQYF. CDR3 sequence (DNA): TGTGCCAGCACCGGGAGGAAACCTGGAGAGACCCAGTACTTC.

The CDR3 sequence: CAGMHWGGSYNEQFF. The CDR3 DNA sequence: TGTGCCGGGATGCACTGGGGGGGCTCCTACAATGAGCAGTTCTTC. The V and J genes are TRBV7-8 and TRBJ2-1; the match to TRBD2 covers 7 bases. The J segment lost 0 bases and the V segment lost 11 bases, leaving 10 bases of the junction unmatched. Germline V CDR1 and CDR2: SGHVS, FQNEAQ. The length of the CDR3 is 15 residues.

V usage is TRBV30 and J usage is TRBJ1-2; D is unclear. Germline V gene data show CDR1 as GTSNPN and CDR2 as SVGIG (reference sequence). Trimming shortened V by 3 bases and J by 6 bases, and 14 bases separated the two germline ends. The CDR3 sequence is 13 residues long. DNA for the CDR3: TGTGCCTGGAGGCAGCGTTCGGCGCATGGCTACACCTTC. Translating gives CAWRQRSAHGYTF.

This clone was observed once. The chain uses TRBV15 and TRBJ2-4; 7 nucleotides match TRBD1. The CDR3 loop spans 16 amino acids. Trimming removed 1 base from V and 1 base from J; junction bases left unmatched: 4. The germline V gene encodes CDR1 LNHNV and CDR2 YYDKDF (reference sequence). The chain's CDR3 is CATSRVYRGAKNIQYF. The CDR3 nucleotides are TGTGCCACCAGCAGAGTGTACAGGGGTGCCAAAAACATTCAGTACTTC.

The chain carries TRBV28 and TRBJ1-3, with D possibly being TRBD1 (5 bases). Trimming shortened V by 2 bases and J by 4 bases, and 18 bases separated the two germline ends. The CDR3 runs 17 residues. From germline, CDR1 is MDHEN and CDR2 SYDVKM. CDR3: CASSLGALGVGGNTIYF. The DNA of the CDR3 is TGTGCCAGCAGTTTAGGAGCTCTAGGGGTGGGCGGAAACACCATATATTTT.

V gene TRBV7-8 combines with J gene TRBJ2-2; 8 positions agree with TRBD2. This CDR3 region has 15 residues. With V trimmed by 2 bases and J by 7 bases, 6 bases remained unmatched. Germline values: CDR1 SGHVS, CDR2 FQNEAQ. In DNA form, the CDR3 reads TGTGCCAGCAGCTTAATCCAGAGCGGGAGCGGGGAGCTGTTTTTT. It encodes CASSLIQSGSGELFF. The variable domain in full, completed from reference TRBV7-8 and TRBJ2-2, reads GAGVSQSPRYKVAKRGQDVALRCDPISGHVSLFWYQQALGQGPEFLTYFQNEAQLDKSGLPSDRFFAERPEGSVSTLKIQRTQQEDSAVYLCASSLIQSGSGELFFGEGSRLTVL.

The V call is TRBV30, the J call TRBJ2-1; a possible D gene is TRBD1 (6 bases). The CDR3 has 16 amino acids. Germline CDR1 GTSNPN, CDR2 SVGIG (reference sequence). V lost 2 bases to trimming and J lost 3 bases, with 17 bases between them. This CDR3 is CAWSLSGAAGYNEQFF. The CDR3 DNA reads TGTGCCTGGAGTCTATCAGGGGCGGCTGGCTACAATGAGCAGTTCTTC. Filled out from reference TRBV30 and TRBJ2-1, the complete variable domain reads SQTIHQWPATLVQPVGSPLSLECTVEGTSNPNLYWYRQAAGRGLQLLFYSVGIGQISSEVPQNLSASRPQDRQFILSSKKLLLSDSGFYLCAWSLSGAAGYNEQFFGPGTRLTVL.

The chain recombines TRBV11-3 with TRBJ2-7; the match to TRBD1 covers 10 bases. Unmatched junction bases numbered 2, after V lost 5 bases and J lost 4 bases. In germline, CDR1 is SGHNT, CDR2 YENEEA. The CDR3 covers 13 residues. The CDR3 here is CASSRDRGYEQYF. The CDR3 region has the DNA TGTGCCAGCAGCCGGGACAGGGGATACGAGCAGTACTTC.

This sequence joins TRBV28 and TRBJ2-1; 7 bases are a match to TRBD2. This CDR3 is built from 17 residues. The germline V gene encodes CDR1 MDHEN and CDR2 SYDVKM. With V trimmed by 5 bases and J by 4 bases, 14 bases remained unmatched. In nucleotides, the CDR3 is TGTGCCAGCAGTCCTAGCGGTTGGTCAATCCCATACAATGAGCAGTTCTTC. Protein: CASSPSGWSIPYNEQFF. Filled out from reference TRBV28 and TRBJ2-1, the complete variable domain reads DVKVTQSSRYLVKRTGEKVFLECVQDMDHENMFWYRQDPGLGLRLIYFSYDVKMKEKGDIPEGYSVSREKKERFSLILESASTNQTSMYLCASSPSGWSIPYNEQFFGPGTRLTVL.

The chain joins TRBV4-1 to TRBJ1-5; 8 nucleotides match TRBD1. CDR1 and CDR2 from the germline V gene are MGHRA and YSYEKL. The CDR3 sequence is 14 residues long. Germline trimming cut 5 bases from V and 4 bases from J; bases unmatched to any gene: 4. In DNA form, the CDR3 reads TGCGCCAGCAGCGACCGGACAGGGAATCAGCCCCAGCATTTT. Translation gives CASSDRTGNQPQHF.

This clone was seen only once. The chain recombines TRBV7-9 with TRBJ2-7; 14 bases fit TRBD2. This CDR3 is 19 amino acids long. The germline V gene encodes CDR1 SEHNR and CDR2 FQNEAQ (reference sequence). With 5 bases clipped from V and 2 bases from J, the junction kept 14 bases outside the gene matches. The CDR3 region is CASSLTIGTSGSSAYEQYF. CDR3 bases: TGTGCCAGCAGCCTGACAATCGGGACTAGCGGGAGTAGCGCCTACGAGCAGTACTTC.

This chain joins TRBV19 and TRBJ2-7, with 11 bases that match TRBD1. The V gene's germline CDR1 is LNHDA and CDR2 SQIVND (reference sequence). J gave up 4 bases and V 4 bases, and 6 bases lay outside the gene matches. The CDR3 has 15 amino acids. CDR3 DNA sequence: TGTGCCAGTAGTAGTACCGGGACAGGGGGATACGAGCAGTACTTC. This encodes CASSSTGTGGYEQYF.

The chain combines TRBV19 with TRBJ2-7, with 11 bases lining up with TRBD1. J lost 5 bases, V lost 6 bases, and 15 bases had no gene match. This CDR3 is built from 17 residues. CDR1 and CDR2 from the germline V gene are LNHDA and SQIVND (reference sequence). CDR3 amino acids: CASRGSEPGQGGNEQYF. The CDR3 DNA follows: TGTGCCAGTAGAGGATCGGAGCCGGGACAGGGGGGGAACGAGCAGTACTTC. Complete variable domain (other parts from reference TRBV19 and TRBJ2-7): DGGITQSPKYLFRKEGQNVTLSCEQNLNHDAMYWYRQDPGQGLRLIYYSQIVNDFQKGDIAEGYSVSREKKESFPLTVTSAQKNPTAFYLCASRGSEPGQGGNEQYFGPGTRLTVT.

The rearrangement links TRBV2 to TRBJ2-3; D possibly corresponds to TRBD1 (6 bases). The V gene lost 4 bases and the J gene lost 0 bases, with 14 bases spanning the gap. Germline CDR1 reads SNHLY; CDR2 reads FYNNEI. CDR3 size: 16 residues. The CDR3 DNA sequence: TGTGCCAGCAGTGTGGGACACGACCCTAGCACAGATACGCAGTATTTT. Its protein product is CASSVGHDPSTDTQYF. Together with reference TRBV2 and TRBJ2-3, the CDR3 gives the full variable domain: EPEVTQTPSHQVTQMGQEVILRCVPISNHLYFYWYRQILGQKVEFLVSFYNNEISEKSEIFDDQFSVERPDGSNFTLKIRSTKLEDSAMYFCASSVGHDPSTDTQYFGPGTRLTVL.

The chain has TRBV9 and TRBJ2-1; perhaps TRBD2 as D (5 bases). V was trimmed by 3 bases and J by 7 bases, leaving 17 bases between them. Germline V gene sequence: CDR1 SGDLS, CDR2 YYNGEE. The CDR3 has 15 residues. The CDR3 DNA is TGTGCCAGCAGCGCAGAACCCACTAGTACGAATGAGCAGTTCTTC. The encoded protein is CASSAEPTSTNEQFF.

Of note for this clone: The missing conserved phenylalanine or tryptophan at the end of this CDR3 makes a read error likely. The V and J genes are TRBV7-6 and TRBJ1-6, with a weak D call TRBD1 (6 bases). The V end lost 2 bases, the J end lost 11 bases, and 28 bases lay between the germline ends. The CDR3 contains 19 residues. The germline V gene has CDR1 SGHVS and CDR2 FNYEAQ. CDR3 DNA sequence: TGTGCCAGCAGCTTAAGGTTGGTGGGGGCTAGACGGATATTTGCACCCCTCCACCTT. It yields the protein CASSLRLVGARRIFAPLHL.

The chain has TRBV4-2 and TRBJ1-4, with TRBD1 as a possible D gene (6 bases). With 4 bases removed from V and 6 bases from J, the gap between germline ends came to 18 bases. This CDR3 has 16 residues. Germline CDR1 and CDR2: LGHNA and YNFKEQ. The CDR3 loop is CASSPAQPEGDEKLFF. CDR3 nucleotide sequence: TGTGCCAGCAGCCCCGCCCAACCTGAGGGGGATGAAAAACTGTTTTTT.

The J gene is TRBJ2-7, the V gene TRBV27; TRBD1 agrees at 8 bases. With 8 bases clipped from V and 4 bases from J, the junction kept 4 bases outside the gene matches. Germline V lookup: CDR1 MNHEY, CDR2 SMNVEV (reference sequence). The CDR3 length is 12 residues. The CDR3 DNA is TGTGCCAGCGGGACAGGAGGGTACGAGCAGTACTTC. Translating gives CASGTGGYEQYF.

V gene TRBV30 combines with J gene TRBJ1-1, with D unclear. Germline V gene sequence: CDR1 GTSNPN, CDR2 SVGIG (reference sequence). V was cut by 2 bases and J by 7 bases, with 11 bases left in between. This CDR3 is built from 12 residues. Here the CDR3 DNA reads TGTGCCTGGAGTCCTAGACGGGATGAAGCTTTCTTT. It encodes CAWSPRRDEAFF.

The chain joins TRBV9 to TRBJ1-4; the match to TRBD1 covers 10 bases. The CDR3 consists of 14 residues. After removal of 5 bases from V and 6 bases from J, the junction contained 4 bases not matched to a gene. The germline CDR1 and CDR2 sequences are SGDLS and YYNGEE. CDR3 sequence reads: CASSFGTGDEKLFF. CDR3 coding DNA: TGTGCCAGCAGTTTCGGGACAGGGGATGAAAAACTGTTTTTT.